The 2 T cell receptor beta chains below were found in one sample sequenced in a study of vaccination effects on CD4 cells after COVID-19. Antigen-specific CD4+ T cells were expanded with viral peptide pools in the ViraFEST assay before sequencing. The authors isolated CD4+ T cells after nine to eleven days of culture. SARS-CoV-2 infection was confirmed by PCR in the person between March and December 2020. The assay was immunoSEQ multiplex PCR, and TCRdb's table has in-frame clones only and misses some. The profile shows around 47,000 clones, approximately 70% of them singletons. The antigens these receptors bind are not known. The sequences come from CD4+ T cells from PBMCs cultured with a peptide pool, collected before COVID-19 vaccination. The receptors were gathered from a human donor who had a prior SARS-CoV-2 infection.

The rearrangement links TRBV5-8 to TRBJ2-3, with D possibly matching TRBD2 (6 bases). The CDR3 sequence is 14 residues long. Germline lookup yields CDR1 SGHTS and CDR2 YDEGEE. Trimming stripped 2 bases from V and 5 bases from J, with 12 bases between. In nucleotides, the CDR3 is TGTGCCAGCAGCTTCCGGGACTGGGGAGATACGCAGTATTTT. It encodes CASSFRDWGDTQYF.

The V and J genes are TRBV20-1 and TRBJ2-5, with 7 bases aligning to TRBD1. Looked up from germline, CDR1 is DFQATT and CDR2 is SNEGSKA (reference sequence). Germline trimming cut 3 bases from V and 4 bases from J; bases unmatched to any gene: 8. The CDR3 spans 14 residues. The CDR3 region has the DNA TGCAGTGCTAGTGACAGGGAGTGGGCAGAGACCCAGTACTTC. It specifies CSASDREWAETQYF.